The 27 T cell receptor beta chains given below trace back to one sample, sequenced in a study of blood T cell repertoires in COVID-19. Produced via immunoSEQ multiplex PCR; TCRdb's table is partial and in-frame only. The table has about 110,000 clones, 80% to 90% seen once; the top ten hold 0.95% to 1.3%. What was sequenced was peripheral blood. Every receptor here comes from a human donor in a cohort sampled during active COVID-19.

The CDR3 sequence is CASSLNSVAGGLETQYF. CDR3 DNA: TGTGCCAGCAGCTTAAATTCGGTGGCAGGGGGCTTGGAGACCCAGTACTTC. The chain links TRBV7-2 to TRBJ2-5, with 8 bases matching TRBD1. With 2 bases clipped from V and 5 bases from J, the junction kept 13 bases outside the gene matches. CDR1 SGHTA and CDR2 FQGNSA come from the germline V gene. The CDR3 length is 17 residues.

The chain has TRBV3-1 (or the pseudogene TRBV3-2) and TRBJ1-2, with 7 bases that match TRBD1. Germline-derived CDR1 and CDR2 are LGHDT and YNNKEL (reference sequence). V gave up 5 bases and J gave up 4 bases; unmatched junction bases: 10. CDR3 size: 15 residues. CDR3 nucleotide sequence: TGTGCCAGCAGCTCCAGGGGGACCCCCCTCTATGGCTACACCTTC. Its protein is CASSSRGTPLYGYTF.

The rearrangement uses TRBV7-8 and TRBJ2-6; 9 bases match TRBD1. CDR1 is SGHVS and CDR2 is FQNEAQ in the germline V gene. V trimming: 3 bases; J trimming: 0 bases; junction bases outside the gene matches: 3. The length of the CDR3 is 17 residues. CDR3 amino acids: CASSLTGGHSGANVLTF. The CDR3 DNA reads TGTGCCAGCAGCTTGACAGGGGGTCACTCTGGGGCCAACGTCCTGACTTTC.

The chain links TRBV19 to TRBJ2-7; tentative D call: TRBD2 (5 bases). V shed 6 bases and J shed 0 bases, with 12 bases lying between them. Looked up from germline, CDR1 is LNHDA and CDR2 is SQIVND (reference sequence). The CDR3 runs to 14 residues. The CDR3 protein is CASREDFTSYEQYF. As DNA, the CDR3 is TGTGCCAGTAGGGAGGATTTTACCTCCTACGAGCAGTACTTC.

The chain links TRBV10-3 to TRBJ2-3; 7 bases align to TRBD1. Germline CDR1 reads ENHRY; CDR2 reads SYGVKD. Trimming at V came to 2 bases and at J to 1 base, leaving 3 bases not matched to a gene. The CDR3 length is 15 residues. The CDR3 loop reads CAISEDRDGTDTQYF. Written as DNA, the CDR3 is TGTGCCATCAGTGAGGACAGGGACGGCACAGATACGCAGTATTTT.

The CDR3 protein is CASSQGLIGLSGKQFF. The CDR3 bases are TGTGCCAGCAGCCAAGGTTTAATTGGTTTATCCGGTAAGCAGTTCTTC. The chain carries TRBV3-1 (or the pseudogene TRBV3-2) and TRBJ2-1; unclear D gene. Trimming left V 1 base short and J 11 bases short, with 21 bases between. Per the germline V gene, CDR1 is LGHDT and CDR2 is YNNKEL (reference sequence). The CDR3 is 16 residues long.

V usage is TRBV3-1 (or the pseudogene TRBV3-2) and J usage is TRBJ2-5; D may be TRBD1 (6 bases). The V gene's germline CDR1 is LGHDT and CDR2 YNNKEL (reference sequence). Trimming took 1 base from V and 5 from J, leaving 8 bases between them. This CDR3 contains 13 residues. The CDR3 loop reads CASSQGGQETQYF. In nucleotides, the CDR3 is TGTGCCAGCAGCCAAGGGGGGCAGGAGACCCAGTACTTC.

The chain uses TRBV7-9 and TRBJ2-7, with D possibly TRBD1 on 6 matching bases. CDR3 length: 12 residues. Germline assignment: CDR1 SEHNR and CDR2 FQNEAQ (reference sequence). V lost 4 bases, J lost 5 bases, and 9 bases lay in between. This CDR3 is CASSYRVHEQYF. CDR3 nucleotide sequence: TGTGCCAGCAGCTACAGGGTACACGAGCAGTACTTC.

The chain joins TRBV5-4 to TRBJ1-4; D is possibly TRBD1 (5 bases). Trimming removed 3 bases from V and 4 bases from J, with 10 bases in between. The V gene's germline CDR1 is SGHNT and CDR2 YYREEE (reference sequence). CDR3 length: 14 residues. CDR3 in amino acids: CASSSWTSNEKLFF. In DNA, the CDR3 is TGTGCCAGCAGCTCTTGGACAAGTAATGAAAAACTGTTTTTT.

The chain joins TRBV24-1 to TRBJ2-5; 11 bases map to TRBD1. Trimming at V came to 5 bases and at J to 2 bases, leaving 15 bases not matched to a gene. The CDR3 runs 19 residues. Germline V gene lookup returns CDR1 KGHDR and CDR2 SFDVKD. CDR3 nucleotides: TGTGCCACCAGTGGGCTGAGGGAGGACAGGGGGCGGTGGCAAGAGACCCAGTACTTC. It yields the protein CATSGLREDRGRWQETQYF.

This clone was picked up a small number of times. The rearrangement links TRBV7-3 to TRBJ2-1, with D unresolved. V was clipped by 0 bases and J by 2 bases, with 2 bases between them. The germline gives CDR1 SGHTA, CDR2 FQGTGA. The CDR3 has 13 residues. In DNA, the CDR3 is TGTGCCAGCAGCTTAACTACCTACAATGAGCAGTTCTTC. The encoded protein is CASSLTTYNEQFF.

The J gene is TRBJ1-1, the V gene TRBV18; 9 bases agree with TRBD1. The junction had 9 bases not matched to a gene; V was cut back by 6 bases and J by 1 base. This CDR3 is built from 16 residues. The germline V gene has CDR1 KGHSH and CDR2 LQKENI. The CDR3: CASSKLLGQGNTEAFF. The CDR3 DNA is TGTGCCAGCTCGAAACTGCTGGGACAGGGGAACACTGAAGCTTTCTTT.

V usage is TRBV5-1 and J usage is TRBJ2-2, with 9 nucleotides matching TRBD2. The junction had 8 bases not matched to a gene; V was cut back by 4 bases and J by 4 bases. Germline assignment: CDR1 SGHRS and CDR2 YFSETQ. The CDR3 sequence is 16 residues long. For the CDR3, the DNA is TGCGCCAGCAGCGTTAGCGGGGGAGTCGGCACCGGGGAGCTGTTTTTT. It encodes CASSVSGGVGTGELFF.

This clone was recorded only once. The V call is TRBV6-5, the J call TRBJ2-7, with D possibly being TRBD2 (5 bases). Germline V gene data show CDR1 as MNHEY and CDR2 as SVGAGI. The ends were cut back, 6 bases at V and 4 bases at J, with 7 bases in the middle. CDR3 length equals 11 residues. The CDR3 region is CASRGVYEQYF. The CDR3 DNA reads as TGTGCCAGCAGGGGAGTGTACGAGCAGTACTTC.

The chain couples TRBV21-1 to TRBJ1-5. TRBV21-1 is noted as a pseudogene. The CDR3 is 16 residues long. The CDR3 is CASSKRGGRSNQPQHF. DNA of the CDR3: TGTGCCAGCAGCAAACGGGGAGGGCGTAGCAATCAGCCCCAGCATTTT.

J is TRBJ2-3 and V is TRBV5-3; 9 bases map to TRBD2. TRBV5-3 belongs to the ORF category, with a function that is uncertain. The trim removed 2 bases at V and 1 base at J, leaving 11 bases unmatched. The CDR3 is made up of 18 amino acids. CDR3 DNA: TGTGCCAGAAGCTTACCGGGACTAGCCCACCACCGCACAGATACGCAGTATTTT. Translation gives CARSLPGLAHHRTDTQYF.

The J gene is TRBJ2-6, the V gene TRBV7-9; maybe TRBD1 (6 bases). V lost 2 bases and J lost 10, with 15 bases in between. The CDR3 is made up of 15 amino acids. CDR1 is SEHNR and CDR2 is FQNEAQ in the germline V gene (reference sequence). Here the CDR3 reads CASSLPQGWGNVLTF. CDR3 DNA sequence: TGTGCCAGCAGCTTACCACAGGGCTGGGGAAACGTCCTGACTTTC.

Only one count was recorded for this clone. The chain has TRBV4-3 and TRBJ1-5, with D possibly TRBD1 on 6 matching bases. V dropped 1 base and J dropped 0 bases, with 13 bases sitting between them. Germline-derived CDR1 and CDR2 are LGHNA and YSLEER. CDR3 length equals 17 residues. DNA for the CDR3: TGCGCCAGCAGCCAAGTGGTACAGGGTGGTAGCAATCAGCCCCAGCATTTT. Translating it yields CASSQVVQGGSNQPQHF.

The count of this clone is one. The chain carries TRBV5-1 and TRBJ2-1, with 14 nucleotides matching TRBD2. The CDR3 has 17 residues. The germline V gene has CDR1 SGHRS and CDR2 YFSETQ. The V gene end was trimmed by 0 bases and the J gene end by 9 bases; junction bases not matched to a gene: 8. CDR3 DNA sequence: TGCGCCAGCAGCTTGGCTTTGACTAGCGGGAGGGCGGGTGAGCAGTTCTTC. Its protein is CASSLALTSGRAGEQFF.

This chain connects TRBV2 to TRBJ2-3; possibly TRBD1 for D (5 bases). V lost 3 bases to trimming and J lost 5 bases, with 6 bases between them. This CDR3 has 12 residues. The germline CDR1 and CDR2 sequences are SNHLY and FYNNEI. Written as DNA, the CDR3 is TGTGCCAGCAGTGATGGACAAGATACGCAGTATTTT. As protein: CASSDGQDTQYF.

The CDR3 region has the DNA TGCACCAGCAGCCAATCAGGACTCCTCCAAGAGACCCAGTACTTC. Amino acid sequence: CTSSQSGLLQETQYF. The chain combines TRBV1 with TRBJ2-5; TRBD2 reflects the table's D call only, with no check against the DNA. TRBV1 is described as a pseudogene. CDR3 length: 15 amino acids.

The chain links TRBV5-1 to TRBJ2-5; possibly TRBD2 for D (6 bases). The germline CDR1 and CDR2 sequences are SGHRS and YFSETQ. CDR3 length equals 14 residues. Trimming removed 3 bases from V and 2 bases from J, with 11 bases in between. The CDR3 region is CASSSGLFQETQYF. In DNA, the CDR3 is TGCGCCAGCAGCTCGGGACTTTTTCAAGAGACCCAGTACTTC.

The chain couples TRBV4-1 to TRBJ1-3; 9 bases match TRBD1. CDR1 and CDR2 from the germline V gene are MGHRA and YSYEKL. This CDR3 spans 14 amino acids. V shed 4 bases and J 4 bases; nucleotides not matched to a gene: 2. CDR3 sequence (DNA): TGCGCCAGCAGCCCGGGACAGGGAGGAAACACCATATATTTT. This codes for CASSPGQGGNTIYF.

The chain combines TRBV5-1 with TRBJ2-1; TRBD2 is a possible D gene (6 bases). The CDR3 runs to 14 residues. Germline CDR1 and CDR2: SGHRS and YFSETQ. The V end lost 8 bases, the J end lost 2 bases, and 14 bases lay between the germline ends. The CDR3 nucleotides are TGCGCCAGTCGGCGGGACGGACCCTACAATGAGCAGTTCTTC. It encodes CASRRDGPYNEQFF.

CDR3 amino acids: CATSGGLADFLETQYF. In DNA form, the CDR3 reads TGTGCCACCAGTGGAGGACTAGCGGACTTCCTAGAGACCCAGTACTTC. The rearrangement joins TRBV24-1 to TRBJ2-5; TRBD2 aligns across 10 bases. Trimming removed 5 bases from V and 4 bases from J; junction bases left unmatched: 9. The CDR3 consists of 16 residues. Germline CDR1 and CDR2: KGHDR and SFDVKD.

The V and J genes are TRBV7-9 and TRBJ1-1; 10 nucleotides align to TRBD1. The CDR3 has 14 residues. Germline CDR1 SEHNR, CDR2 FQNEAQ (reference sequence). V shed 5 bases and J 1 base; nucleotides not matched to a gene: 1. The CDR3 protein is CASSGTGANTEAFF. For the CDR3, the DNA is TGTGCCAGCAGCGGGACAGGGGCGAACACTGAAGCTTTCTTT.

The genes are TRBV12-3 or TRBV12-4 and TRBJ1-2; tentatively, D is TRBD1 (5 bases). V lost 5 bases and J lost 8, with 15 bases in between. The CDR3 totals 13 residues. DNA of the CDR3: TGTGCCAGCAGTCCATTAGGCAGGGTCGGCTACACCTTC. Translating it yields CASSPLGRVGYTF.